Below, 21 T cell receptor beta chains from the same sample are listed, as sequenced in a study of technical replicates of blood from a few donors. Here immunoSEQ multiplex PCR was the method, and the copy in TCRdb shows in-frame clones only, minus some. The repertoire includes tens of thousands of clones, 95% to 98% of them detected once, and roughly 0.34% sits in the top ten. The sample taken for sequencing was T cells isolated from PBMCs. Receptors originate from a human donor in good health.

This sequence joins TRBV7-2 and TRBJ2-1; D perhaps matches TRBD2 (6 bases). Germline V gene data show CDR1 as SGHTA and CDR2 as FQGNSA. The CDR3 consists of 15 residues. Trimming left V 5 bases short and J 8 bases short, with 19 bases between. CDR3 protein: CASSPGGRTGYEQFF. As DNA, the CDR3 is TGTGCCAGCAGCCCAGGAGGGAGGACCGGGTATGAGCAGTTCTTC.

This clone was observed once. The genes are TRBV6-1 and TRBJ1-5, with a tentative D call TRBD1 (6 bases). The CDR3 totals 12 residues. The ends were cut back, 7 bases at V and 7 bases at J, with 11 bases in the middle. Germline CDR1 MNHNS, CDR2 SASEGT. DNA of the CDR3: TGTGCCAGCATGGGAACAGGGCAGCCCCAGCATTTT. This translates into CASMGTGQPQHF.

CDR3 residues: CATSLDPTDTQYF. The CDR3 bases are TGTGCCACCAGCCTAGACCCCACAGATACGCAGTATTTT. The chain recombines TRBV15 with TRBJ2-3; D unresolved. Germline V gene lookup returns CDR1 LNHNV and CDR2 YYDKDF (reference sequence). The CDR3 extends over 13 amino acids. Trimming stripped 5 bases from V and 2 bases from J, with 8 bases between.

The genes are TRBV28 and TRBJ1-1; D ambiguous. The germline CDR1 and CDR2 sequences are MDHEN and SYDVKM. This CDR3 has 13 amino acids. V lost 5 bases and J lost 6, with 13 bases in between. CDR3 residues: CASSRQVFPEAFF. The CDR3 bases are TGTGCCAGCAGTCGTCAGGTGTTCCCTGAAGCTTTCTTT.

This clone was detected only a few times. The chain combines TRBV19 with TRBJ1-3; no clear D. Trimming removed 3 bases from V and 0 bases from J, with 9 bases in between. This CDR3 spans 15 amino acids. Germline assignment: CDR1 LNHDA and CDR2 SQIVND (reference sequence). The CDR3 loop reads CASSIRVGSGNTIYF. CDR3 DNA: TGTGCCAGTAGTATCCGGGTAGGCTCTGGAAACACCATATATTTT.

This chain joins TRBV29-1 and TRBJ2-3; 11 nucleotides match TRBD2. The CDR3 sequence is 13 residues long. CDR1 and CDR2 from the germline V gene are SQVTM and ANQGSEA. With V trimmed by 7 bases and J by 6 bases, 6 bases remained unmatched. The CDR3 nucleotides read TGCAGCGATATAGCGGGAGGGTACGATACGCAGTATTTT. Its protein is CSDIAGGYDTQYF.

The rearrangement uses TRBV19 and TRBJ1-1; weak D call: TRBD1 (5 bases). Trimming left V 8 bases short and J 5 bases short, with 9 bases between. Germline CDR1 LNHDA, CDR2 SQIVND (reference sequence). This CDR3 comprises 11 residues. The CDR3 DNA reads TGTGCCAGTCTCGGGGGAACTGAAGCTTTCTTT. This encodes CASLGGTEAFF.

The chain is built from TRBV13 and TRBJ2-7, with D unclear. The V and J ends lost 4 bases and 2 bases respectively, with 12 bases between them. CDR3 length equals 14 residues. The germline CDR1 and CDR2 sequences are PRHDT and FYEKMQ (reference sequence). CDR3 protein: CASSSRQETYEQYF. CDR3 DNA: TGTGCCAGCAGCTCCAGGCAGGAAACCTACGAGCAGTACTTC.

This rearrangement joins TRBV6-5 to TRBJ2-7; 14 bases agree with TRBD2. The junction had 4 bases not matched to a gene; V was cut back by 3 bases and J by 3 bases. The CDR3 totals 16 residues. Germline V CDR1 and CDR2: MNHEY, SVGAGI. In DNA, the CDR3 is TGTGCCAGCAGTTATGGGGGACTAGCGGGAGACTACGAGCAGTACTTC. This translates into CASSYGGLAGDYEQYF.

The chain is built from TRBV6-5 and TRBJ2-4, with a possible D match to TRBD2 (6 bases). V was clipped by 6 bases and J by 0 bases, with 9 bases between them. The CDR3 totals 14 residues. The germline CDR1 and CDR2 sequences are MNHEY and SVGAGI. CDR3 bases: TGTGCCAGCAGGGGACTTCTAGCCAAAAACATTCAGTACTTC. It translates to CASRGLLAKNIQYF.

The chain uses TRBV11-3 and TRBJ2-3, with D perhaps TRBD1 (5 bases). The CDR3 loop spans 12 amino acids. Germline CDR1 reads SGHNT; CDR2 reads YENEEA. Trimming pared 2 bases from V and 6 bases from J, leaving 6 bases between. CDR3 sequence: CASSLQGDTQYF. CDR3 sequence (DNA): TGTGCCAGCAGCTTACAGGGCGATACGCAGTATTTT.

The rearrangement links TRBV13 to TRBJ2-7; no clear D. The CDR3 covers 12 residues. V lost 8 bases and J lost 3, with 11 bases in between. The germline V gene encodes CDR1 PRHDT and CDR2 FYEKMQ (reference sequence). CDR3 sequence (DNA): TGTGCCAGCTCAAGCCACAGCTACGAGCAGTACTTC. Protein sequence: CASSSHSYEQYF.

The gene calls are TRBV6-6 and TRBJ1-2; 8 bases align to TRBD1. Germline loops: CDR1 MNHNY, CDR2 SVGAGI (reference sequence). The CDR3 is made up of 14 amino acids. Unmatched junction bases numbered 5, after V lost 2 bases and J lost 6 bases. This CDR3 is CASSYAGQGNGYTF. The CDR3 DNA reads TGTGCCAGCAGTTACGCCGGACAGGGAAATGGCTACACCTTC.

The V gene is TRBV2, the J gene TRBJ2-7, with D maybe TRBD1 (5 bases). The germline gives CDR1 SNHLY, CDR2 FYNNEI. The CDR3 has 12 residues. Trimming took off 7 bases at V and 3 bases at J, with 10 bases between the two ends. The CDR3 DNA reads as TGTGCCAGCAAACAGGATCTCTACGAGCAGTACTTC. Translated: CASKQDLYEQYF.

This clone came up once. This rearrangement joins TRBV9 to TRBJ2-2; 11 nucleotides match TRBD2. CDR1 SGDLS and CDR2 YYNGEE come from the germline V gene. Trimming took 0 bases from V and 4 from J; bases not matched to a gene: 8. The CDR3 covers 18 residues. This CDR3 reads CASSVDIVGTSGTGELFF. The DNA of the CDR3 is TGTGCCAGCAGCGTAGACATCGTGGGGACTAGCGGCACCGGGGAGCTGTTTTTT.

The CDR3 DNA reads as TGCAGTGCTAGCGCACAGGCGGCTTTCTTT. Protein sequence: CSASAQAAFF. This chain uses TRBV20-1 with TRBJ1-1, with D possibly being TRBD1 (5 bases). This CDR3 has 10 amino acids. The V end lost 3 bases, the J end lost 11 bases, and 10 bases lay between the germline ends. CDR1 DFQATT and CDR2 SNEGSKA come from the germline V gene (reference sequence).

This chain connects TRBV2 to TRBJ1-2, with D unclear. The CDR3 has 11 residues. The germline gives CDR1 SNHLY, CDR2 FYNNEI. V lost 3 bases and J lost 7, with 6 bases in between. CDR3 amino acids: CASSDFSGYTF. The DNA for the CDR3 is TGTGCCAGCAGTGATTTCTCTGGCTACACCTTC.

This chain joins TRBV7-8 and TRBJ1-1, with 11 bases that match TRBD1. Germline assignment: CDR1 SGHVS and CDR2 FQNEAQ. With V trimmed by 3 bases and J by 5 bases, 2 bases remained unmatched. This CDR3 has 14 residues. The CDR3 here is CASSLGQGVTEAFF. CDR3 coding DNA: TGTGCCAGCAGCTTGGGACAGGGGGTTACTGAAGCTTTCTTT.

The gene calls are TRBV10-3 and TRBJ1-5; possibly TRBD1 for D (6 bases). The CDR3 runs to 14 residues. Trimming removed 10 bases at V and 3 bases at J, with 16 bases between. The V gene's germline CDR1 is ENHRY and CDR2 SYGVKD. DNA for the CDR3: TGTGCCACCTGGCTCGGACAGTACAATCAGCCCCAGCATTTT. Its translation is CATWLGQYNQPQHF.

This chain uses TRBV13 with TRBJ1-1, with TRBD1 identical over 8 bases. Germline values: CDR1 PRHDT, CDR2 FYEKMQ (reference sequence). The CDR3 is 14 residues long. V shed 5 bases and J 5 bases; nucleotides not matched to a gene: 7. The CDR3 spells CASSPTGVYTEAFF. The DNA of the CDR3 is TGTGCCAGCAGCCCGACAGGGGTCTATACTGAAGCTTTCTTT.

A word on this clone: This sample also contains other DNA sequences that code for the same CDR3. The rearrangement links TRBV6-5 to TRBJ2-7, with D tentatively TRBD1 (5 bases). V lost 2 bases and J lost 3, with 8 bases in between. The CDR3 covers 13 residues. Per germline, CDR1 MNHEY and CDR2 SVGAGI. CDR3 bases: TGTGCCAGCAGTTACAGGCAGGGCTACGAGCAGTACTTC. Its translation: CASSYRQGYEQYF.